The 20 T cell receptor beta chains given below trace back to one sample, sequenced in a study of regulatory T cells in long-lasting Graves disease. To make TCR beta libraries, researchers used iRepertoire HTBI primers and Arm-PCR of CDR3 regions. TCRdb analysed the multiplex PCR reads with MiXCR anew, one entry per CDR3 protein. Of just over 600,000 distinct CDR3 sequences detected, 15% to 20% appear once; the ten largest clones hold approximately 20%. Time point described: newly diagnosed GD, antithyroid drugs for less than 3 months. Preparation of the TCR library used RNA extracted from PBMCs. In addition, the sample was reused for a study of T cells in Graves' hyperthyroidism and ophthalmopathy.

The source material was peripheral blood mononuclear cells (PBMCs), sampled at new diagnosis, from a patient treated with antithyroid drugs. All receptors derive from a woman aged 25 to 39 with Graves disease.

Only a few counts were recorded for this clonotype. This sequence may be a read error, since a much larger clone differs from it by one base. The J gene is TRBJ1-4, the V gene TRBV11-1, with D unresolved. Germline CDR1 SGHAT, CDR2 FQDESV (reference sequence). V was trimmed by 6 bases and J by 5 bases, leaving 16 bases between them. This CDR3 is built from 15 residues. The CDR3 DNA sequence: TGTGCCAGCAGAGGATCGAGGACGAAGAATGAAAAACTGTTTTTT. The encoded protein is CASRGSRTKNEKLFF.

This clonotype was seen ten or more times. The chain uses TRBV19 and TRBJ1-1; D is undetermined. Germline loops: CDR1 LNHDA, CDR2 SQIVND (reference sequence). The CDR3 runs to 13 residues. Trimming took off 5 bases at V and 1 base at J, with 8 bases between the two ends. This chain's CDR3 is CASSGDSNTEAFF. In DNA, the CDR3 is TGTGCCAGTAGTGGAGATTCGAACACTGAAGCTTTCTTT.

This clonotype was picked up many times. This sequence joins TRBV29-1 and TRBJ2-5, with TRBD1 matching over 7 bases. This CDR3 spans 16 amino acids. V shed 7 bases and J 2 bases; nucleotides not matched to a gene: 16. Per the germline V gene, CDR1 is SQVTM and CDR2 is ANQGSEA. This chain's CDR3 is CSALPRGTEDQETQYF. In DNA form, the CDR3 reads TGCAGCGCCCTACCCAGGGGGACAGAGGATCAAGAGACCCAGTACTTC.

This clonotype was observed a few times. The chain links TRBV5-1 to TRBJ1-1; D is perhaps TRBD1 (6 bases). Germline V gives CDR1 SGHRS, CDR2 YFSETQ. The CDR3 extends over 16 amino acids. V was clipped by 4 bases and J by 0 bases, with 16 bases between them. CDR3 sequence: CASSPMKQGLNTEAFF. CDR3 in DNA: TGCGCCAGCAGCCCCATGAAACAGGGACTGAACACTGAAGCTTTCTTT.

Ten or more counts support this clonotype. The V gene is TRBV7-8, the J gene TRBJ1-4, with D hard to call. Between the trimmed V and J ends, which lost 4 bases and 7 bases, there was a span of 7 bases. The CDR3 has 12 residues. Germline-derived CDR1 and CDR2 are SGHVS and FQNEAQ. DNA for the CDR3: TGTGCCAGCAGCTCCCCCCCTGAAAAACTGTTTTTT. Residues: CASSSPPEKLFF.

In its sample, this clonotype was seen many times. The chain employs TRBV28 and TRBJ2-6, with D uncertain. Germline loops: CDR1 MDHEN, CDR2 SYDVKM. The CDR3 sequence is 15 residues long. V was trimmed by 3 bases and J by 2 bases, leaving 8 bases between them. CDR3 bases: TGTGCCAGCAGTTTTTGGCCGGCTGGGGCCAACGTCCTGACTTTC. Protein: CASSFWPAGANVLTF.

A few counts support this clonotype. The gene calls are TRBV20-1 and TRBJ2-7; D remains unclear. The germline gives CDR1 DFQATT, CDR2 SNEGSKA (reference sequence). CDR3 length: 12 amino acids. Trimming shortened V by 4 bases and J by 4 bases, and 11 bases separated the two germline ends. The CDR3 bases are TGCAGTGCTATTCCCCTGGGGTACGAGCAGTACTTC. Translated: CSAIPLGYEQYF.

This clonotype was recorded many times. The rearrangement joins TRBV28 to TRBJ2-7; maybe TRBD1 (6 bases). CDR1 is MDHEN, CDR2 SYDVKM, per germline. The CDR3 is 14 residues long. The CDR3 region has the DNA TGTGCAGGGGGTCGGGCGGACCTTCCCTACGAGCAGTACTTC. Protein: CAGGRADLPYEQYF.

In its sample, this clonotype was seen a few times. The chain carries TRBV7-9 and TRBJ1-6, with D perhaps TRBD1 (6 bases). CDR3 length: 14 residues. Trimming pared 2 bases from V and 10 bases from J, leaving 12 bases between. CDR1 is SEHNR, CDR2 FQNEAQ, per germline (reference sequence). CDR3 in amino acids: CASSLRGGRSPLHF. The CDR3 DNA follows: TGTGCCAGCAGCTTACGGGGGGGCCGGTCACCCCTCCACTTT.

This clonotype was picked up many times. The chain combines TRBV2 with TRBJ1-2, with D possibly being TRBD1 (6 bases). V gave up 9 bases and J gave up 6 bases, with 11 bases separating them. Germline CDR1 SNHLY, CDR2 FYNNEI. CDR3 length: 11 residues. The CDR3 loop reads CASYRDNGYTF. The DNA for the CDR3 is TGTGCCAGTTACAGGGATAATGGCTACACCTTC. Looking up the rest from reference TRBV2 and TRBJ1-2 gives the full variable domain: EPEVTQTPSHQVTQMGQEVILRCVPISNHLYFYWYRQILGQKVEFLVSFYNNEISEKSEIFDDQFSVERPDGSNFTLKIRSTKLEDSAMYFCASYRDNGYTFGSGTRLTVV.

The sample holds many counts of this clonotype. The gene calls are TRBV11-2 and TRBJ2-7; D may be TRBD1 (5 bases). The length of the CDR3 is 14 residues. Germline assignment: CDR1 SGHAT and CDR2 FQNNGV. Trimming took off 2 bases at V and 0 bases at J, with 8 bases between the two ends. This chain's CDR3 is CASSLQGRSYEQYF. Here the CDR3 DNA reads TGTGCCAGCAGCTTACAGGGCCGCTCCTACGAGCAGTACTTC.

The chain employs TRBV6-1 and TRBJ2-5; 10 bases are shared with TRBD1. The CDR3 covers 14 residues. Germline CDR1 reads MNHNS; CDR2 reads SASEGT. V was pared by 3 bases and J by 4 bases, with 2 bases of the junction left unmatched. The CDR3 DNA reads TGTGCCAGCAGTGAGGGACAGGGGACAGAGACCCAGTACTTC. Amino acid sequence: CASSEGQGTETQYF.

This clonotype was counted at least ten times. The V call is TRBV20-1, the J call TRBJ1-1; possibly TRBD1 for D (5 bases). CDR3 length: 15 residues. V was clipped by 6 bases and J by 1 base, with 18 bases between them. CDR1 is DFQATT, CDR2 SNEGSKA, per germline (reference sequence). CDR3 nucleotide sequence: TGCAGTGCCCCACAGGAAGGGTTTTGGAACACTGAAGCTTTCTTT. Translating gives CSAPQEGFWNTEAFF.

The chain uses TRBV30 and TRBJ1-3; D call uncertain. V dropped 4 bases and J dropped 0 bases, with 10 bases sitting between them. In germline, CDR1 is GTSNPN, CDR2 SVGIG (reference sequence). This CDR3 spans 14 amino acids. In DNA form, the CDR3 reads TGTGCCTGGAACCAGGCCTCCTCTGGAAACACCATATATTTT. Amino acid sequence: CAWNQASSGNTIYF.

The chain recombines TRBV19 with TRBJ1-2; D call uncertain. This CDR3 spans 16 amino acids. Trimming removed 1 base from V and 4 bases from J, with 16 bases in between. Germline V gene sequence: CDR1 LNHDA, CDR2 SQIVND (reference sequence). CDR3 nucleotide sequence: TGTGCCAGTAGTATAGGGCGGCCCCTGGAGAGCTATGGCTACACCTTC. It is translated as CASSIGRPLESYGYTF.

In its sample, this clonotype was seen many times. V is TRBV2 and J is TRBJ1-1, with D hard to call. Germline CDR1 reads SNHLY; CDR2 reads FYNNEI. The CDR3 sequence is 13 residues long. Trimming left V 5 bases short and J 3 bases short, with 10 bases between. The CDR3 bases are TGTGCCAGCAGTATAATGCGGGACACTGAAGCTTTCTTT. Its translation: CASSIMRDTEAFF.

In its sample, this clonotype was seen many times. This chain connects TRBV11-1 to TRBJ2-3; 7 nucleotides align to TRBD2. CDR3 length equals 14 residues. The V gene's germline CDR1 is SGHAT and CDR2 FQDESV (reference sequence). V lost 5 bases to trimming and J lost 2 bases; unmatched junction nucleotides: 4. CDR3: CASSAGLNTDTQYF. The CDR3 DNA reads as TGTGCCAGCAGCGCGGGACTAAACACAGATACGCAGTATTTT.

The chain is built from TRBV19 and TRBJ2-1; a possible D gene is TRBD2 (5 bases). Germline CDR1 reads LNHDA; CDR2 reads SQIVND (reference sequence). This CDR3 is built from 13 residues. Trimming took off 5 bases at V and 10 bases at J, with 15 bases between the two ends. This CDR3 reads CASSGSLVGEQFF. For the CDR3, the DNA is TGTGCCAGTAGTGGTTCACTAGTAGGCGAGCAGTTCTTC.

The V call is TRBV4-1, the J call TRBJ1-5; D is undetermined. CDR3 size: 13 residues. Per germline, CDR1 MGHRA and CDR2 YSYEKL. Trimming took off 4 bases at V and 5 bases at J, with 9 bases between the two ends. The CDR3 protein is CASSPDLHQPQHF. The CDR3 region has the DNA TGCGCCAGCAGCCCGGACCTTCATCAGCCCCAGCATTTT.

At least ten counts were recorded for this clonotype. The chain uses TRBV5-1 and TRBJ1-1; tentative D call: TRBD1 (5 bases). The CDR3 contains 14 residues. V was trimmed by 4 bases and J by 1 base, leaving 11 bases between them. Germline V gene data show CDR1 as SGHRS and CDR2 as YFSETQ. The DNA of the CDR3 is TGCGCCAGCAGCCCAAGGGACCAGAACACTGAAGCTTTCTTT. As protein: CASSPRDQNTEAFF.